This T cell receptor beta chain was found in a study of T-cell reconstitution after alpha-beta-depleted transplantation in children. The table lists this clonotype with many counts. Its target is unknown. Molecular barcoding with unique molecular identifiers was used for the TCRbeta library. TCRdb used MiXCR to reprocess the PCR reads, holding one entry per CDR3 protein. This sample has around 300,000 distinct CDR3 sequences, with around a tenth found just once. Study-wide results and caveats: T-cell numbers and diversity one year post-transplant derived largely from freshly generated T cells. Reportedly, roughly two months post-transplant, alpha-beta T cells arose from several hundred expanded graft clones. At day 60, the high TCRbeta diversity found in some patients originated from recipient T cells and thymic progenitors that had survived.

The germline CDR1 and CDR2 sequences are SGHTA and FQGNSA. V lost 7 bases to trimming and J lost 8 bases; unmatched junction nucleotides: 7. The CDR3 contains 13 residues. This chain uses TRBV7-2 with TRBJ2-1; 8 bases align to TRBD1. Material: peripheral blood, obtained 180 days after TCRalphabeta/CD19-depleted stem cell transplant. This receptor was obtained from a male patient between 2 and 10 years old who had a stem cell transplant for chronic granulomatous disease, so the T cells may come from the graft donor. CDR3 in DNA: TGTGCCAGCACCCGACAGGGGCATTATGAGCAGTTCTTC. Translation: CASTRQGHYEQFF.